The table lists the clone carrying this T cell receptor (beta chain) with a few counts. The data were obtained in a study of regulatory T cells in long-lasting Graves disease. With 1 base removed from V and 0 bases from J, the gap between germline ends came to 19 bases. The CDR3 is made up of 19 amino acids. Germline values: CDR1 SGHTA, CDR2 FQGNSA. Time point noted: persistent/refractory GD, antithyroid drugs over 5 years with positive TRAb. PBMCs were the source of the RNA used for TCR sequencing. Combining iRepertoire HTBI primers with Arm-PCR of CDR3 regions, the authors built TCR beta libraries. TCRdb fed the multiplex PCR reads into MiXCR, producing one record per CDR3 protein. The sample records some 340,000 distinct CDR3 sequences, roughly 24% being singletons.

The sequence was obtained from a middle-aged woman with Graves disease. The rearrangement uses TRBV7-2 and TRBJ2-1; weak D call: TRBD2 (7 bases). The source was peripheral blood mononuclear cells (PBMCs), collected when the disease was refractory, from a patient treated with antithyroid drugs. The CDR3 nucleotides are TGTGCCAGCAGCTTAGAGGGGGGGATTAGGATTAGCTCCTACAATGAGCAGTTCTTC. Its protein is CASSLEGGIRISSYNEQFF.